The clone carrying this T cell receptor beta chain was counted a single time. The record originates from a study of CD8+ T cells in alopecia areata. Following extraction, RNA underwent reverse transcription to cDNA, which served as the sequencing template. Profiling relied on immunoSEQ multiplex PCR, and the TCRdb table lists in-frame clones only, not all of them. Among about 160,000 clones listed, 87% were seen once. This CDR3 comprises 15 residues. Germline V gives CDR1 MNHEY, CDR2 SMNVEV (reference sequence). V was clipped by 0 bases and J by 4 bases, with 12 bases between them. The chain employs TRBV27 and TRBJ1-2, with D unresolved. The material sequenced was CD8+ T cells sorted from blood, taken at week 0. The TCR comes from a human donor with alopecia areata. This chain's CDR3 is CASSLSWAGSYGYTF. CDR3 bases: TGTGCCAGCAGTTTATCGTGGGCGGGAAGCTATGGCTACACCTTC.